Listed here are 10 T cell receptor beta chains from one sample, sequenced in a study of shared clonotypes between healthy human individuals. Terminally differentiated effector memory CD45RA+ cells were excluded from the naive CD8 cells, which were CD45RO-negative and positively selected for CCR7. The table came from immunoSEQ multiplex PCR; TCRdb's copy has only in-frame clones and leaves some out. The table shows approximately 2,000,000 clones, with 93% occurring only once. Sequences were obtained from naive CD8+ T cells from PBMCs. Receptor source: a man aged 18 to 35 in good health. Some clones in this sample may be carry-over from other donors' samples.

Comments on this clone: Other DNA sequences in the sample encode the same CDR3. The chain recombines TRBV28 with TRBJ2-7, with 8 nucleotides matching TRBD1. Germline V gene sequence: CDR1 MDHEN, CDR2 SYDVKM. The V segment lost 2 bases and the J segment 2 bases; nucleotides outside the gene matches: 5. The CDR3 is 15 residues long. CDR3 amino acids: CASSLGQGATYEQYF. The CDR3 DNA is TGTGCCAGCAGTTTAGGGCAGGGGGCTACCTACGAGCAGTACTTC. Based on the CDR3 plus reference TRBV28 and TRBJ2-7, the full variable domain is DVKVTQSSRYLVKRTGEKVFLECVQDMDHENMFWYRQDPGLGLRLIYFSYDVKMKEKGDIPEGYSVSREKKERFSLILESASTNQTSMYLCASSLGQGATYEQYFGPGTRLTVT.

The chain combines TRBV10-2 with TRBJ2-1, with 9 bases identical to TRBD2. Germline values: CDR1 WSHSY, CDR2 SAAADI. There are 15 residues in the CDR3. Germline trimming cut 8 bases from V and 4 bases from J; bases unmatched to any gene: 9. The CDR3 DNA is TGCGCCAGCCGGATCACTAGCGGGCCTTACAATGAGCAGTTCTTC. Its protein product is CASRITSGPYNEQFF.

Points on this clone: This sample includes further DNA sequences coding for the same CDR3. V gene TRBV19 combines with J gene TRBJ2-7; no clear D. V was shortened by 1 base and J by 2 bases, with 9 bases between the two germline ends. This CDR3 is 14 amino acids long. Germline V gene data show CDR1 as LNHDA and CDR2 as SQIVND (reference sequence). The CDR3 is CASSIGLGTYEQYF. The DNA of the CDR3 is TGTGCCAGTAGTATAGGTCTCGGAACCTACGAGCAGTACTTC.

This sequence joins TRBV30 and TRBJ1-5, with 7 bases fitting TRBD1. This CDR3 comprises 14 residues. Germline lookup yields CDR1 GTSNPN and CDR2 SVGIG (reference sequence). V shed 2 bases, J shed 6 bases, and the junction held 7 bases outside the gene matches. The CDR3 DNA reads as TGTGCCTGGAGTCTCGGACAGGCTGTTCAGCCCCAGCATTTT. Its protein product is CAWSLGQAVQPQHF. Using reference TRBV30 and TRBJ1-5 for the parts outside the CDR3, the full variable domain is SQTIHQWPATLVQPVGSPLSLECTVEGTSNPNLYWYRQAAGRGLQLLFYSVGIGQISSEVPQNLSASRPQDRQFILSSKKLLLSDSGFYLCAWSLGQAVQPQHFGDGTRLSIL.

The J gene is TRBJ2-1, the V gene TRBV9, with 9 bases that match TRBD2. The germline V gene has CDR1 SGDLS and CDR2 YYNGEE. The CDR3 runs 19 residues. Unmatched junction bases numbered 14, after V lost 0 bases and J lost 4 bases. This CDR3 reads CASSVVSFGASGVYNEQFF. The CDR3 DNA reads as TGTGCCAGCAGCGTAGTATCTTTTGGGGCTAGCGGGGTATACAATGAGCAGTTCTTC.

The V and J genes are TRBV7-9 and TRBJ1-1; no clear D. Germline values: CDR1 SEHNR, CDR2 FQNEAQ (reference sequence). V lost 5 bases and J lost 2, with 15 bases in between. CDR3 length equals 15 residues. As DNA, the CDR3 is TGTGCCAGCAGCCCCCCTATACGGGGTAACACTGAAGCTTTCTTT. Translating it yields CASSPPIRGNTEAFF. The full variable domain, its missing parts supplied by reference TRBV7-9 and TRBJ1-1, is DTGVSQNPRHKITKRGQNVTFRCDPISEHNRLYWYRQTLGQGPEFLTYFQNEAQLEKSRLLSDRFSAERPKGSFSTLEIQRTEQGDSAMYLCASSPPIRGNTEAFFGQGTRLTVV.

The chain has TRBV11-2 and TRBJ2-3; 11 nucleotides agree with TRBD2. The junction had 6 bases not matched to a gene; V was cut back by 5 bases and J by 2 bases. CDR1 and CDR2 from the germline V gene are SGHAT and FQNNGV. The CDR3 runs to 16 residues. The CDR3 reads CASSTPSGRTTDTQYF. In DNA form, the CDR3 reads TGTGCCAGCAGCACCCCTAGCGGGAGGACCACAGATACGCAGTATTTT. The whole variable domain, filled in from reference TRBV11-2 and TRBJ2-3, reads EAGVAQSPRYKIIEKRQSVAFWCNPISGHATLYWYQQILGQGPKLLIQFQNNGVVDDSQLPKDRFSAERLKGVDSTLKIQPAKLEDSAVYLCASSTPSGRTTDTQYFGPGTRLTVL.

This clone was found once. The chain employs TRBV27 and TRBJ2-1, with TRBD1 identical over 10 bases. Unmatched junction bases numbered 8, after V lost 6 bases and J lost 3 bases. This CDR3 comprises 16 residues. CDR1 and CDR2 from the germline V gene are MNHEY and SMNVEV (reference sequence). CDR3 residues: CASSLKTGGIYNEQFF. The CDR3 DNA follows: TGTGCCAGCAGCCTCAAGACAGGGGGCATCTACAATGAGCAGTTCTTC.

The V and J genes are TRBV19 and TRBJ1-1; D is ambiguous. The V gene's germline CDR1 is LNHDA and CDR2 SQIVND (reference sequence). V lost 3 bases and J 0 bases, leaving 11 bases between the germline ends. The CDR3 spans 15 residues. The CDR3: CASSILGYMNTEAFF. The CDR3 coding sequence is TGTGCCAGTAGTATTTTGGGATACATGAACACTGAAGCTTTCTTT.

The CDR3 region is CASSEGVAGVYEQYF. CDR3 sequence (DNA): TGTGCCAGCAGTGAGGGGGTAGCGGGGGTCTACGAGCAGTACTTC. The chain has TRBV6-1 and TRBJ2-7, with TRBD2 matching 9 bases. With V trimmed by 3 bases and J by 3 bases, 6 bases remained unmatched. CDR1 and CDR2 (germline): MNHNS, SASEGT. This CDR3 is built from 15 residues.